These T cell receptor beta chains were read from a single sample in a study of circulating and synovial CD4+ cells in juvenile arthritis. The repertoire was sequenced with immunoSEQ multiplex PCR; TCRdb's copy has only in-frame clones and lacks some. The sample has approximately 31,000 clones; about 95% are singletons. Sequenced: CD4+ T cells from blood. The receptors come from a human donor with juvenile idiopathic arthritis. The CDR3 runs from the conserved cysteine through the conserved F or W. A D gene is named only where the DNA matches it firmly. Clone size, where shown, is once, few, many, or a class for clones that have expanded.

-	TRBV12-2	TRBJ2-3	-	CASRLTGSGGYTDTQYF	TGTGCAAGTCGCTTAACTGGGAGCGGGGGTTACACAGATACGCAGTATTTT
once	TRBV30	TRBJ1-5	TRBD1	CAWSRGQGANQPQHF	TGTGCCTGGAGTAGGGGGCAGGGGGCCAATCAGCCCCAGCATTTT
-	TRBV18	TRBJ1-2	-	CASSATRSGANYGYTF	TGTGCCAGCTCAGCCACGCGGTCCGGGGCTAACTATGGCTACACCTTC
-	TRBV29-1	TRBJ2-5	-	CSVSGYSPETQYF	TGCAGCGTTTCAGGCTACAGCCCCGAGACCCAGTACTTC
-	TRBV27	TRBJ1-5	-	CASSLSGTFQRNQPQHF	TGTGCCAGCAGTTTATCAGGGACATTTCAACGCAATCAGCCCCAGCATTTT
-	TRBV6-5	TRBJ2-7	TRBD2	CASSRLAGGSYEQYF	TGTGCCAGCAGTCGACTAGCGGGAGGTTCCTACGAGCAGTACTTC
-	TRBV7-2	TRBJ1-2	-	CASSATGFGYTF	TGTGCCAGCAGCGCTACAGGGTTTGGCTACACCTTC
-	TRBV6-5	TRBJ1-4	-	CASSYGTGSEKLFF	TGTGCCAGCAGTTATGGTACGGGGAGTGAAAAACTGTTTTTT
once	TRBV4-2	TRBJ1-2	-	CASSQEGLREGGYTF	TGTGCCAGCAGCCAAGAAGGTCTCAGGGAAGGTGGCTACACCTTC
-	TRBV9	TRBJ2-1	-	CASSARSGYNEQFF	TGTGCCAGCAGCGCGAGGTCCGGGTACAATGAGCAGTTCTTC
-	TRBV11-2	TRBJ2-2	-	CASSSASNTGELFF	TGTGCCAGCAGCTCGGCTAGCAACACCGGGGAGCTGTTTTTT
-	TRBV4-3	TRBJ2-3	TRBD2	CASSQQAGDTDTQYF	TGCGCCAGCAGCCAACAAGCGGGGGACACAGATACGCAGTATTTT
-	TRBV11-2	TRBJ1-2	TRBD1	CASSLAGTGNGYTF	TGTGCCAGCAGCTTAGCTGGGACAGGGAATGGCTACACCTTC
-	TRBV19	TRBJ2-3	TRBD2	CASSISTSGVRTDTQYF	TGTGCCAGTAGTATTTCCACTAGCGGGGTCCGCACAGATACGCAGTATTTT
-	TRBV10-1	TRBJ1-2	-	CASSDSSYGYTF	TGCGCCAGCAGCGACAGTAGTTATGGCTACACCTTC
-	TRBV19	TRBJ2-5	-	CASSRTAQETQYF	TGTGCCAGCAGTAGGACAGCGCAAGAGACCCAGTACTTC
-	TRBV6-4	TRBJ2-6	-	CASRASGANVLTF	TGTGCCAGCAGGGCATCTGGGGCCAACGTCCTGACTTTC
-	TRBV5-1	TRBJ2-2	TRBD1	CASSLTGQTNTGELFF	TGCGCCAGCAGCTTAACGGGACAGACGAACACCGGGGAGCTGTTTTTT
once	TRBV7-9	TRBJ1-4	TRBD1	CASSSPGQGVFRTNEKLFF	TGTGCCAGCAGCTCTCCGGGACAGGGAGTTTTTAGGACTAATGAAAAACTGTTTTTT
-	TRBV6-5	TRBJ1-1	-	CASTRNGGQTTEAFF	TGTGCCAGCACACGGAACGGGGGGCAAACCACTGAAGCTTTCTTT
-	TRBV7-9	TRBJ1-4	-	CASSLVGPEPLDF	TGTGCCAGCAGCTTAGTCGGTCCGGAGCCGTTGGATTTT
-	TRBV6-4	TRBJ2-2	TRBD2	CASSASTSGARRGTGELFF	TGTGCCAGCAGTGCCTCGACTAGCGGGGCCCGTCGTGGCACCGGGGAGCTGTTTTTT
-	TRBV7-3	TRBJ2-1	TRBD1	CASSSGTGSDEQFF	TGTGCCAGCAGCTCCGGGACAGGGTCCGATGAGCAGTTCTTC
-	TRBV6-1	TRBJ2-2	TRBD2	CASKWTSGYTGELFF	TGTGCCAGCAAGTGGACTAGCGGATACACCGGGGAGCTGTTTTTT